This T cell receptor (beta chain) was profiled in a study of T cell changes during pregnancy in multiple sclerosis (dated by TCRdb to the late 2010s). Regarding the study in general: In women with multiple sclerosis, the researchers looked at how the T cell repertoire shifted as pregnancy progressed.

This clone was seen once. This receptor's antigen is unknown. No much larger clonotype is one base removed from it; base qualities were not supplied. The CDR3, from cysteine to phenylalanine, totals 15 residues. Only the CDR3 part of the read is kept: 45 bases, read in frame from the first base. CDR1 and CDR2 were assigned from the germline V gene (reference sequence) as SEHNR and FQNEAQ. Germline trimming: 0 bases from V, 2 bases from J; junction bases outside gene matches: 2. The library was generated by the immunoSEQ multiplex PCR assay. TCRdb stores this immuneACCESS table with in-frame sequences only. Part of the clones is absent; in the studies checked, under half of the shortfall reflects unresolved V genes, and no reason is known for the rest. The sample table holds 15,000 to 20,000 clones, of which approximately 88% were seen once. Of the sample, nearly 5.5% falls within the top ten clones.

This clonotype was sampled from a female donor in good health, enrolled as a control in a pregnancy study. The sequencing used CD8+ T cells from peripheral blood mononuclear cells, collected after pregnancy. The chain is encoded by TRBV7-9 joined to TRBJ2-7; 9 central nucleotides agree with TRBD1. The nucleotide sequence is given as TGTGCCAGCAGCTTAGCAGGGACAGGGCCCTACGAGCAGTACTTC. Translation gives CASSLAGTGPYEQYF.